This TCR beta chain comes out of a study of cytomegalovirus exposure and HLA in healthy donors. The overall study: Across almost 400 genotyped donors, over 70% landed in the Caucasian-associated ancestry cluster.

With 60 Vbeta and 13 Jbeta primers, the PCR was carried out. Profiled with immunoSEQ multiplex PCR; TCRdb holds only in-frame clones, not every one. The sample yields more than 130,000 clones, about 80% seen once. Trimming cost V 5 bases and J 4 bases; bases outside gene matches: 6. The germline V gene encodes CDR1 MDHEN and CDR2 SYDVKM. CDR3 length: 16 residues. Notes on the study in general: Sequencing depth across donors, presence/absence analyses assumed, was roughly uniform.

As concerns this clone: Antigen specificity is unknown. Other DNA sequences in this specimen translate into the identical CDR3.

The gene calls are TRBV28 and TRBJ1-5; 12 bases fit TRBD1. This clonotype was obtained from a man aged 30-40 years in good health and CMV-seronegative. Sample: PBMCs. CDR3 DNA sequence: TGTGCCAGCAGTCCGGGGACAGGGGGCCTAAATCAGCCCCAGCATTTT. Translating gives CASSPGTGGLNQPQHF.